What follows are 6 T cell receptor beta chains derived from one specimen sequenced in a study of T-cell reconstitution after alpha-beta-depleted transplantation in children. Unique molecular identifiers tagged the TCRbeta library. TCRdb reprocessed the PCR reads with MiXCR, giving one entry per CDR3 protein. This sample yields hundreds of thousands of distinct CDR3 sequences, of which around 15% are seen a single time; roughly 29% belongs to the top ten. Sequenced here: PBMCs, mostly from graft donor cells, sampled 360 days after TCRalphabeta/CD19-depleted stem cell transplant. These TCRs come from a boy in the first two years of life who had a stem cell transplant for Wiskott-Aldrich syndrome, so the T cells may come from the graft donor.

In its sample, this clonotype was seen a few times. This chain links TRBV12-3 or TRBV12-4 with TRBJ2-7; no definite D call. The CDR3 extends over 13 amino acids. V gave up 4 bases and J gave up 6 bases, with 13 bases separating them. CDR3: CASSSVDGLEQYF. The CDR3 region has the DNA TGTGCCAGCAGTTCCGTGGACGGGCTCGAGCAGTACTTC.

This clonotype was found a few times. The V and J genes are TRBV4-3 and TRBJ2-7; unclear D gene. V was trimmed by 1 base and J by 5 bases, leaving 15 bases between them. Germline V CDR1 and CDR2: LGHNA, YSLEER. This CDR3 has 15 amino acids. This CDR3 reads CASSQAWRDPNEQYF. The CDR3 DNA follows: TGCGCCAGCAGCCAAGCCTGGAGAGACCCCAACGAGCAGTACTTC.

The sample holds many counts of this clonotype. This sequence joins TRBV5-1 and TRBJ2-2, with D unclear. Germline lookup yields CDR1 SGHRS and CDR2 YFSETQ. V gave up 4 bases and J gave up 0 bases, with 7 bases separating them. The CDR3 is made up of 14 amino acids. The CDR3 DNA reads as TGCGCCAGCAGCGGCGCGCCGAACACCGGGGAGCTGTTTTTT. Amino acid sequence: CASSGAPNTGELFF.

This clonotype has more than one count but fewer than ten. The chain links TRBV20-1 to TRBJ2-1; D is possibly TRBD2 (6 bases). This CDR3 contains 13 residues. CDR1 is DFQATT and CDR2 is SNEGSKA in the germline V gene (reference sequence). The V and J ends lost 8 bases and 10 bases respectively, with 21 bases between them. The DNA of the CDR3 is TGCAGTCTTTGGGGGGTCGTGCGAGAGGAGCAGTTCTTC. Its translation is CSLWGVVREEQFF.

This clonotype was observed a handful of times. This rearrangement joins TRBV7-2 to TRBJ2-1; 8 bases match TRBD2. Germline V gives CDR1 SGHTA, CDR2 FQGNSA. The V and J ends lost 1 base and 7 bases, in that order; junction bases with no gene match: 9. CDR3 length: 16 amino acids. Written as DNA, the CDR3 is TGTGCCAGCAGCTTAGGAAGCGGGAGAGAGGGGAATGAGCAGTTCTTC. It yields the protein CASSLGSGREGNEQFF.

The V and J genes are TRBV5-1 and TRBJ2-7; D is perhaps TRBD2 (5 bases). Germline V gene data show CDR1 as SGHRS and CDR2 as YFSETQ. The CDR3 consists of 13 residues. V lost 4 bases and J 1 base, leaving 9 bases between the germline ends. The CDR3 DNA reads TGCGCCAGCAGCGCCGGGATATCCTACGAGCAGTACTTC. This encodes CASSAGISYEQYF.